The 13 T cell receptor beta chains below were found in one sample sequenced in a study of blood T cell repertoires in COVID-19. Produced via immunoSEQ multiplex PCR; TCRdb's table is partial and in-frame only. The sample lists more than 95,000 clones; around 81% were seen once. The specimen was peripheral blood. All receptors derive from a man in his fifties or sixties with acute or convalescent COVID-19.

This clone was detected once. The chain carries TRBV7-2 and TRBJ1-6; D unclear. Germline loops: CDR1 SGHTA, CDR2 FQGNSA. CDR3 size: 15 residues. With 4 bases removed from V and 7 bases from J, the gap between germline ends came to 14 bases. The CDR3 loop is CASSSRGEVNSPLHF. CDR3 DNA sequence: TGTGCCAGCAGCTCCCGGGGAGAAGTCAATTCACCCCTCCACTTT.

This chain uses TRBV9 with TRBJ2-2, with D possibly being TRBD2 (5 bases). Germline CDR1 is SGDLS and CDR2 is YYNGEE. V was trimmed by 7 bases and J by 0 bases, leaving 13 bases between them. The CDR3 runs 15 residues. The DNA for the CDR3 is TGTGCCAGCGGACGGGGTAAAACGAACACCGGGGAGCTGTTTTTT. Translated, it gives CASGRGKTNTGELFF. The whole variable domain, filled in from reference TRBV9 and TRBJ2-2, reads DSGVTQTPKHLITATGQRVTLRCSPRSGDLSVYWYQQSLDQGLQFLIQYYNGEERAKGNILERFSAQQFPDLHSELNLSSLELGDSALYFCASGRGKTNTGELFFGEGSRLTVL.

This chain connects TRBV5-8 to TRBJ2-2, with 8 nucleotides matching TRBD2. There are 15 residues in the CDR3. The trim removed 2 bases at V and 9 bases at J, leaving 9 bases unmatched. Germline lookup yields CDR1 SGHTS and CDR2 YDEGEE. The CDR3 loop is CASSFPGGPPRELFF. The CDR3 DNA is TGTGCCAGCAGCTTTCCGGGGGGGCCTCCGCGGGAGCTGTTTTTT.

This clone was observed many times. The chain is built from TRBV5-1 and TRBJ1-2; 7 nucleotides line up with TRBD1. With V trimmed by 4 bases and J by 7 bases, 13 bases remained unmatched. Germline assignment: CDR1 SGHRS and CDR2 YFSETQ. The CDR3 loop spans 15 amino acids. CDR3 sequence: CASSPETGAYGGYTF. The CDR3 DNA reads as TGCGCCAGCAGCCCGGAAACAGGGGCCTATGGTGGCTACACCTTC.

The chain carries TRBV19 and TRBJ1-2, with 9 bases identical to TRBD1. This CDR3 is built from 15 residues. J was trimmed by 4 bases and V by 6 bases; bases with no gene match: 9. The germline V gene has CDR1 LNHDA and CDR2 SQIVND (reference sequence). The CDR3 sequence: CASSSTGTGLYGYTF. The CDR3 DNA reads TGTGCCAGTAGCTCAACCGGGACAGGGCTCTATGGCTACACCTTC. Full variable domain (outside the CDR3, taken from reference TRBV19 and TRBJ1-2): DGGITQSPKYLFRKEGQNVTLSCEQNLNHDAMYWYRQDPGQGLRLIYYSQIVNDFQKGDIAEGYSVSREKKESFPLTVTSAQKNPTAFYLCASSSTGTGLYGYTFGSGTRLTVV.

This chain joins TRBV19 and TRBJ2-5, with D possibly being TRBD2 (7 bases). Germline V gene sequence: CDR1 LNHDA, CDR2 SQIVND (reference sequence). The CDR3 spans 18 residues. Trimming removed 5 bases at V and 1 base at J, with 23 bases between. CDR3 loop: CASSGLGGGGESQETQYF. The CDR3 region has the DNA TGTGCCAGTAGTGGGCTTGGAGGGGGGGGCGAGTCCCAAGAGACCCAGTACTTC.

The rearrangement uses TRBV6-1 and TRBJ1-1; D gene uncertain. Germline assignment: CDR1 MNHNS and CDR2 SASEGT. Trimming pared 2 bases from V and 10 bases from J, leaving 14 bases between. The length of the CDR3 is 13 residues. The CDR3 sequence: CASSESNTRVAFF. Here the CDR3 DNA reads TGTGCCAGCAGTGAAAGCAATACGAGGGTAGCTTTCTTT.

The chain employs TRBV28 and TRBJ2-3; D might be TRBD1 (6 bases). The V end was cut by 4 bases, the J end by 11 bases, with 19 bases between. The CDR3 has 14 residues. From germline, CDR1 is MDHEN and CDR2 SYDVKM. CDR3 nucleotides: TGTGCCAGCAGTTCTCCGGGACACCCGGTCGGGCAGTATTTT. Protein product: CASSSPGHPVGQYF.

The gene calls are TRBV9 and TRBJ2-1; tentatively, D is TRBD2 (6 bases). This CDR3 is built from 15 residues. Germline CDR1 SGDLS, CDR2 YYNGEE. V dropped 0 bases and J dropped 6 bases, with 13 bases sitting between them. CDR3 amino acids: CASSVVGLLGNEQFF. CDR3 bases: TGTGCCAGCAGCGTAGTGGGACTTCTCGGCAATGAGCAGTTCTTC. Full variable domain (outside the CDR3, taken from reference TRBV9 and TRBJ2-1): DSGVTQTPKHLITATGQRVTLRCSPRSGDLSVYWYQQSLDQGLQFLIQYYNGEERAKGNILERFSAQQFPDLHSELNLSSLELGDSALYFCASSVVGLLGNEQFFGPGTRLTVL.

There are a few counts of this clone. The V and J genes are TRBV7-9 and TRBJ1-3, with no clear D. Germline V gene data show CDR1 as SEHNR and CDR2 as FQNEAQ (reference sequence). The CDR3 covers 12 residues. Between the trimmed V and J ends, which lost 6 bases and 3 bases, there was a span of 6 bases. The CDR3 region is CASSSRGNTIYF. DNA of the CDR3: TGTGCCAGCAGTTCCCGTGGAAACACCATATATTTT. Looking up the rest from reference TRBV7-9 and TRBJ1-3 gives the full variable domain: DTGVSQNPRHKITKRGQNVTFRCDPISEHNRLYWYRQTLGQGPEFLTYFQNEAQLEKSRLLSDRFSAERPKGSFSTLEIQRTEQGDSAMYLCASSSRGNTIYFGEGSWLTVV.

CDR3 in DNA: TGTGCCAGCAGCCAAGATCGGCAACGGGAGGGCCGAAGGATGAGCACAGATACGCAGTATTTT. It specifies CASSQDRQREGRRMSTDTQYF. The rearrangement joins TRBV3-1 (or the pseudogene TRBV3-2) to TRBJ2-3, with TRBD2 matching 8 bases. The CDR3 is 21 residues long. In germline, CDR1 is LGHDT, CDR2 YNNKEL (reference sequence). V was clipped by 0 bases and J by 0 bases; unmatched bases: 17.

The chain recombines TRBV2 with TRBJ1-1; 9 nucleotides match TRBD1. The V segment lost 7 bases and the J segment 4 bases; nucleotides outside the gene matches: 4. CDR1 SNHLY and CDR2 FYNNEI come from the germline V gene. CDR3 size: 13 residues. CDR3 protein: CASKGDRATEAFF. DNA of the CDR3: TGTGCCAGCAAGGGGGACAGGGCCACTGAAGCTTTCTTT.

V and J are TRBV24-1 and TRBJ2-1, with 9 bases fitting TRBD1. Germline CDR1 reads KGHDR; CDR2 reads SFDVKD. This CDR3 comprises 16 residues. V was pared by 1 base and J by 5 bases, with 5 bases of the junction left unmatched. This chain's CDR3 is CATSDFATGGNNEQFF. CDR3 nucleotides: TGTGCCACCAGTGATTTTGCGACAGGGGGAAACAATGAGCAGTTCTTC.